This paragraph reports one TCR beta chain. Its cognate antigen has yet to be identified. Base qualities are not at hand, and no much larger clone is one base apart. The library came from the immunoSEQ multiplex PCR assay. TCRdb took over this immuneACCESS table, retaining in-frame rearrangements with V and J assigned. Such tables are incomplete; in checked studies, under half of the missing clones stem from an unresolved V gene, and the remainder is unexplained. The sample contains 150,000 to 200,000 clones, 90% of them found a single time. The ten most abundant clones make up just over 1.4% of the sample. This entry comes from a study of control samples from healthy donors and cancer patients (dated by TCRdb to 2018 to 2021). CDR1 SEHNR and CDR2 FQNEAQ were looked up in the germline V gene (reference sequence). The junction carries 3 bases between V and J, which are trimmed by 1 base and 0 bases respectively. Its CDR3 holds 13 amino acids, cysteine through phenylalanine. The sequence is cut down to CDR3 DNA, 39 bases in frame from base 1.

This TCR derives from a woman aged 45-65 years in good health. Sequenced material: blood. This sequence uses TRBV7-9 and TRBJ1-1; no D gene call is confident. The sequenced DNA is TGTGCCAGCAGCTTAGACCTGAACACTGAAGCTTTCTTT. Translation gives CASSLDLNTEAFF.